The clone carrying this TCR beta chain was seen at least ten times. Time point described: newly diagnosed GD, antithyroid drugs for less than 3 months. Generation of the TCR library employed RNA extracted from PBMCs. The peripheral blood volume drawn was around 10 milliliters, and it was collected into EDTA tubes. Through Arm-PCR of CDR3 regions and iRepertoire HTBI primers, TCR beta libraries were built. One entry per CDR3 protein, called by TCRdb with MiXCR from the multiplex PCR reads. This repertoire shows 520,000 or so distinct CDR3 sequences, 12% found once; its top ten account for more than 8%. The sample belongs to a study of regulatory T cells in long-lasting Graves disease. The germline gives CDR1 KGHSH, CDR2 LQKENI. This CDR3 region has 15 residues. Trimming took 2 bases from V and 4 from J; bases not matched to a gene: 4. These data are also associated with another study on T cells in Graves' hyperthyroidism and ophthalmopathy.

The J gene is TRBJ2-1, the V gene TRBV18; 8 positions match TRBD2. The TCR was taken from a woman between 25 and 40 years old with Graves disease. The material was peripheral blood mononuclear cells (PBMCs), obtained at new diagnosis, from a patient treated with antithyroid drugs. The DNA of the CDR3 is TGTGCCAGCTCACCAACGATAGCGGGATACAATGAGCAGTTCTTC. It encodes CASSPTIAGYNEQFF. Full variable domain (missing parts from reference TRBV18 and TRBJ2-1): NAGVMQNPRHLVRRRGQEARLRCSPMKGHSHVYWYRQLPEEGLKFMVYLQKENIIDESGMPKERFSAEFPKEGPSILRIQQVVRGDSAAYFCASSPTIAGYNEQFFGPGTRLTVL.